The sequence of this TCR beta chain was determined in a study of a mutant IDH1 vaccine in newly diagnosed glioma. In the study overall: With temozolomide cycles, or 4-6 weeks after radiotherapy alone, vaccination was started.

TCRdb keeps only in-frame clones here, not all; method: immunoSEQ multiplex PCR. The sample yields about 25,000 clones, about three quarters seen once. As to this clone: As yet, its antigen is unknown.

The time point denotes: week 5, during vaccination. Vaccination used 300 ug of mutant IDH1 20-mer peptide per dose, with topical imiquimod. V lost 5 bases to trimming and J lost 7 bases; unmatched junction nucleotides: 10. Per germline, CDR1 SGHTA and CDR2 FQGNSA. The CDR3 spans 16 residues. The sample was PBMCs, taken from a glioma patient whose treatment included an IDH1 peptide vaccine. This TCR was sampled from a man aged 40-50 years with glioma. The gene calls are TRBV7-2 and TRBJ2-2; 10 bases agree with TRBD2. The CDR3 loop is CASSPPLAGVGGELFF. CDR3 nucleotides: TGTGCCAGCAGCCCTCCCCTAGCGGGAGTAGGCGGGGAGCTGTTTTTT.